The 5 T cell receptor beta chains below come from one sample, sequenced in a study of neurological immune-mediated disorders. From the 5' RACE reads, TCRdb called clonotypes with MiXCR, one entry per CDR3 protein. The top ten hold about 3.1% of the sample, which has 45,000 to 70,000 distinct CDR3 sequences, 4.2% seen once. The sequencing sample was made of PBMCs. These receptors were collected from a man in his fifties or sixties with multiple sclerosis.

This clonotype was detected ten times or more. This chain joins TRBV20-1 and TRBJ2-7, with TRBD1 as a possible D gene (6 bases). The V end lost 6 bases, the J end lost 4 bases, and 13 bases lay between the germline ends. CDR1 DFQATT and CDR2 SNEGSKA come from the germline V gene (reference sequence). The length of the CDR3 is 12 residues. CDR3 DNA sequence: TGCAGTGCCCGTGACAGGTCTTACGAGCAGTACTTC. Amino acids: CSARDRSYEQYF.

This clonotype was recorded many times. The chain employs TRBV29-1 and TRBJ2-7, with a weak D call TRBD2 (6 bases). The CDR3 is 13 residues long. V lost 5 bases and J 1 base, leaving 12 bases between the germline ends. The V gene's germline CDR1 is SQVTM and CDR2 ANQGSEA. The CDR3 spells CSVRGLSSYEQYF. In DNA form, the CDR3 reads TGCAGCGTTCGGGGACTGAGTTCCTACGAGCAGTACTTC.

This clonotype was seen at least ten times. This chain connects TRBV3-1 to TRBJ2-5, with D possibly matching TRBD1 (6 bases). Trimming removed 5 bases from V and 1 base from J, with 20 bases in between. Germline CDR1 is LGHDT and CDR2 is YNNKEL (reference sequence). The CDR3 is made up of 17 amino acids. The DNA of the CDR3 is TGTGCCAGCAGCAGAGGGAGAATGAGGGGGTTCCAAGAGACCCAGTACTTC. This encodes CASSRGRMRGFQETQYF.

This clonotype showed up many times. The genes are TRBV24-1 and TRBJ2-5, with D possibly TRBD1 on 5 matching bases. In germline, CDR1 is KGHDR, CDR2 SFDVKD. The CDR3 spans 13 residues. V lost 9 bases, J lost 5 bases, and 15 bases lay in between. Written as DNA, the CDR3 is TGTGCCACCGGGGCTTTCCTTTCGGAGACCCAGTACTTC. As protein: CATGAFLSETQYF.

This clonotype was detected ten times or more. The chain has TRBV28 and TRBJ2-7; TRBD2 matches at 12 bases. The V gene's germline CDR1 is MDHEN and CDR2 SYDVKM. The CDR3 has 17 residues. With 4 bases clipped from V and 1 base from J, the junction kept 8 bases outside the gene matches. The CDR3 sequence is CASSSDRTSGGSYEQYF. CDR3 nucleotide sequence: TGTGCCAGCAGTTCCGACCGTACTAGCGGGGGGTCCTACGAGCAGTACTTC.